This T cell receptor beta chain was observed in a study of blood T cell repertoires in COVID-19. Overall study context: Samples taken during acute and convalescent COVID-19 were collected in the United States, Italy and Spain. PBMCs, B-cell-depleted T cells, or T cells were the source of the cDNA or gDNA that made up the material.

CDR1 SGHNT and CDR2 YENEEA come from the germline V gene. V shed 2 bases and J shed 0 bases, with 10 bases lying between them. This CDR3 is built from 15 residues. In the study's own analysis: From reference gene primer amplification, estimates of nucleated cell counts were derived. TCRdb keeps only in-frame clones here, not all; method: immunoSEQ multiplex PCR. The V and J calls and the clone size are those of that table, but D and trimming were determined from the DNA. The sample holds around 70,000 clones; roughly 80% are singletons and the top ten take under 20%. This chain uses TRBV11-3 with TRBJ1-1, with D tentatively TRBD1 (6 bases). The specimen was peripheral blood. The sequence came from a woman aged 55-69 years with acute or convalescent COVID-19. Written as DNA, the CDR3 is TGTGCCAGCAGCTTATCAGGGGCGATGAACACTGAAGCTTTCTTT. Its protein is CASSLSGAMNTEAFF.